The rows below give T cell receptor beta chains drawn from one sample of a study of T cell repertoires in cytomegalovirus infection. TCRdb reprocessed the reads via MiXCR and lists one record per CDR3 protein. The sample records 290,000 or so distinct CDR3 sequences, roughly 26% being singletons. Sequencing input: PBMCs. The receptors derive from a human donor in good health (CMV status not recorded). Some clones in this sample may be carry-over from other donors' samples. The CDR3 runs from the conserved cysteine through the conserved F or W. The D gene is left open where the match is weak. A row's size may be missing; if present it is once, few, many or a size class.

D gene	J gene	CDR3 length	V gene	clone size	CDR3 protein	CDR3 DNA
TRBD1	TRBJ1-1	13	TRBV7-2	-	CASSLNRDSEAFF	TGTGCCAGCAGCCTAAACCGGGACAGCGAAGCTTTCTTT
-	TRBJ2-1	17	TRBV20-1	few	CSANRAFEASSYNEQFF	TGCAGTGCTAATCGGGCTTTCGAGGCGAGCTCCTACAATGAGCAGTTCTTC
-	TRBJ1-2	11	TRBV19	-	CASSWTYGYTF	TGTGCCAGTAGTTGGACCTATGGCTACACCTTC
TRBD1	TRBJ1-5	17	TRBV24-1	-	CATSDSSPTGGNQPQHF	TGTGCCACCAGTGATTCCTCTCCGACAGGGGGTAATCAGCCCCAGCATTTT
TRBD2	TRBJ2-5	12	TRBV29-1	-	CSVSGGAETQYF	TGCAGCGTTTCGGGGGGGGCCGAGACCCAGTACTTC
TRBD2	TRBJ2-3	15	TRBV29-1	few	CSASGGGTLTDTQYF	TGCAGCGCCTCGGGAGGCGGGACCCTCACAGATACGCAGTATTTT
-	TRBJ1-4	15	TRBV6-5	few	CASSPDVWADEKLFF	TGTGCCAGCAGTCCTGATGTCTGGGCGGATGAAAAACTGTTTTTT
-	TRBJ2-6	15	TRBV27	-	CASSSDLAGANVLTF	TGTGCCAGCAGTTCGGACTTGGCTGGGGCCAACGTCCTGACTTTC
-	TRBJ2-3	12	TRBV20-1	-	CSATSDTDTQYF	TGCAGTGCTACTAGCGACACAGATACGCAGTATTTT
TRBD1	TRBJ1-5	17	TRBV5-6	-	CASSSKGAGYSNQPQHF	TGTGCCAGCAGTTCTAAGGGGGCAGGTTATAGCAATCAGCCCCAGCATTTT
TRBD1	TRBJ2-5	15	TRBV29-1	-	CSVVIPQGFPETQYF	TGCAGCGTTGTAATCCCACAGGGGTTTCCCGAGACCCAGTACTTC
-	TRBJ1-1	14	TRBV4-2	-	CASSQAAGRTEAFF	TGTGCCAGCAGCCAGGCAGCGGGCCGTACTGAAGCTTTCTTT
-	TRBJ2-2	13	TRBV28	few	CASSWGGHGELFF	TGTGCCAGCAGTTGGGGGGGCCACGGGGAGCTGTTTTTT
TRBD2	TRBJ2-5	15	TRBV14	few	CASSAGWTSGETQYF	TGTGCCAGCAGCGCTGGTTGGACTAGCGGAGAGACCCAGTACTTC
-	TRBJ1-5	15	TRBV7-2	many	CASSSQGRSNQPQHF	TGTGCCAGCAGCTCACAGGGTCGGAGCAATCAGCCCCAGCATTTT
-	TRBJ2-1	14	TRBV24-1	-	CATSDFRAGNEQFF	TGTGCCACCAGTGATTTCCGGGCTGGCAATGAGCAGTTCTTC
-	TRBJ2-3	14	TRBV6-2/TRBV6-3	few	CAGGPARSTDTQYF	TGTGCCGGGGGCCCCGCGCGGAGCACAGATACGCAGTATTTT
-	TRBJ1-5	16	TRBV28	-	CASSLIGSFSNQPQHF	TGTGCCAGCAGTTTAATTGGCAGTTTTAGCAATCAGCCCCAGCATTTT
TRBD1	TRBJ2-4	12	TRBV11-2	few	CASSLADRGRYF	TGTGCCAGCAGCTTAGCGGACAGGGGTAGATACTTC
-	TRBJ2-3	15	TRBV7-2	many	CASSLVAGRTDTQYF	TGTGCCAGCAGCTTAGTTGCGGGACGGACAGATACGCAGTATTTT
-	TRBJ1-6	14	TRBV12-3/TRBV12-4	many	CASSSQGLTSPLHF	TGTGCCAGCAGTTCACAGGGCCTTACTTCACCCCTCCACTTT